The 2 T cell receptor beta chains below come from one sample, sequenced in a study of CD8 T cells in Susac syndrome. Reverse transcription of roughly 0.45 to 1 ug RNA was performed with random hexamers. TCRdb re-called the immunoSEQ multiplex PCR reads with MiXCR, one entry per CDR3 protein. This repertoire shows about 80,000 distinct CDR3 sequences, around 94% found once; its top ten account for 0.85% to 1%. The material sequenced was CD8+ T cells from PBMCs. The receptors shown here come from a human donor with Susac syndrome.

The chain employs TRBV7-9 and TRBJ2-7; tentatively, D is TRBD1 (5 bases). CDR1 is SEHNR and CDR2 is FQNEAQ in the germline V gene (reference sequence). The length of the CDR3 is 15 residues. Deletions cut 5 bases from V and 2 bases from J, with 16 bases between. The DNA of the CDR3 is TGTGCCAGCAGCGCTGAATCCGACAGACCCTACGAGCAGTACTTC. Its protein product is CASSAESDRPYEQYF. Variable domain in full (rest from reference TRBV7-9 and TRBJ2-7): DTGVSQNPRHKITKRGQNVTFRCDPISEHNRLYWYRQTLGQGPEFLTYFQNEAQLEKSRLLSDRFSAERPKGSFSTLEIQRTEQGDSAMYLCASSAESDRPYEQYFGPGTRLTVT.

The chain has TRBV29-1 and TRBJ2-1; 7 bases are shared with TRBD2. The CDR3 runs to 13 residues. Germline V gives CDR1 SQVTM, CDR2 ANQGSEA. Germline trimming cut 3 bases from V and 7 bases from J; bases unmatched to any gene: 6. The CDR3 sequence: CSVDAGAWNEQFF. DNA for the CDR3: TGCAGCGTTGATGCGGGAGCATGGAATGAGCAGTTCTTC.